The next 28 T cell receptor beta chains were all read from a single sample in a study of human CD8 memory T cell subsets. UMI-labeled 5' RACE was used, and it produced the TCR beta libraries. TCRdb reanalyzed the 5' RACE reads, giving one entry per CDR3 protein sequence and no DNA. The specimen's table records approximately 11,000 distinct CDR3 sequences. The specimen was CD8+ stem-like memory T cells (TSCM and TCM) sorted from PBMCs. Subset described: stem-like memory CD8 T cells (TSTEM), CCR7+ PD-1- TIGIT-. These receptors came from a human donor in good health.

This chain joins TRBV7-3 and TRBJ2-7; the TCRdb D gene call, TRBD2, has no DNA to confirm it. Germline CDR1 and CDR2: SGHTA and FQGTGA. This CDR3 contains 15 residues. The CDR3 loop is CASSLAASGVYEQYF.

Measured by frequency, this clonotype is medium-sized. This rearrangement joins TRBV14 to TRBJ1-4; TCRdb proposes TRBD1, but this gene call is untestable without DNA. CDR3 size: 15 residues. Germline CDR1 and CDR2: SGHDN and FVKESK. This CDR3 is CASSQNRGPAEKLFF.

The chain recombines TRBV4-3 with TRBJ2-7. In germline, CDR1 is LGHNA, CDR2 YSLEER. This CDR3 is built from 13 residues. CDR3 loop: CASSQETDYEQYF.

The V gene is TRBV30, the J gene TRBJ2-7. This CDR3 comprises 12 residues. From germline, CDR1 is GTSNPN and CDR2 SVGIG (reference sequence). The CDR3 loop is CAWNDRGYEQYF. Supplemented by reference TRBV30 and TRBJ2-7, the full variable domain reads SQTIHQWPATLVQPVGSPLSLECTVEGTSNPNLYWYRQAAGRGLQLLFYSVGIGQISSEVPQNLSASRPQDRQFILSSKKLLLSDSGFYLCAWNDRGYEQYFGPGTRLTVT.

V is TRBV7-9 and J is TRBJ2-5; TCRdb proposes TRBD2, but this gene call is untestable without DNA. The CDR3 runs 16 residues. Per germline, CDR1 SEHNR and CDR2 FQNEAQ (reference sequence). CDR3 loop: CASSSTADLRGETQYF.

This rearrangement joins TRBV21-1 to TRBJ2-3; TCRdb picks TRBD2, but there is no DNA to check that call. TRBV21-1 is labeled a pseudogene. CDR3 length equals 16 residues. The CDR3 sequence is CASSKGLAGVKDTQYF.

The V gene is TRBV27, the J gene TRBJ1-4; the D call of TRBD1 rests on TCRdb alone, since no DNA is present to check it. Germline loops: CDR1 MNHEY, CDR2 SMNVEV (reference sequence). The CDR3 consists of 14 residues. The CDR3 here is CASSARTGFEKLFF.

The V gene is TRBV18, the J gene TRBJ2-7. This CDR3 contains 13 residues. In germline, CDR1 is KGHSH, CDR2 LQKENI. CDR3 region: CASSPLAIGEQYF.

This chain joins TRBV28 and TRBJ2-1; absent DNA, TCRdb's TRBD2 call cannot be checked. CDR3 length: 14 amino acids. The germline V gene encodes CDR1 MDHEN and CDR2 SYDVKM. This chain's CDR3 is CASSHIADVGRQFF.

V is TRBV7-2 and J is TRBJ2-3. CDR3 length: 16 amino acids. Per the germline V gene, CDR1 is SGHTA and CDR2 is FQGNSA. Here the CDR3 reads CASSLTGSTGTDTQYF.

The chain uses TRBV28 and TRBJ2-7. Germline lookup yields CDR1 MDHEN and CDR2 SYDVKM. The CDR3 runs to 13 residues. CDR3 sequence: CASSSIVSYEQYF.

CDR3 region: CASSYPGNEQFF. The rearrangement links TRBV6-5 to TRBJ2-1. The CDR3 totals 12 residues. Germline V CDR1 and CDR2: MNHEY, SVGAGI.

The chain combines TRBV15 with TRBJ2-7. There are 16 residues in the CDR3. The germline V gene encodes CDR1 LNHNV and CDR2 YYDKDF (reference sequence). CDR3: CATSRDGIGGSYEQYF.

This sequence joins TRBV3-1 and TRBJ2-3; TCRdb returns TRBD2, unconfirmable since there is no DNA. The CDR3 is made up of 16 amino acids. The germline V gene encodes CDR1 LGHDT and CDR2 YNNKEL (reference sequence). This chain's CDR3 is CASQDRRVLSTDTQYF.

The chain has TRBV12-3 or TRBV12-4 and TRBJ2-1. This CDR3 contains 13 residues. CDR3 loop: CASTQSEYNEQFF.

The CDR3 here is CASSNRDYNNEQFF. This sequence joins TRBV7-9 and TRBJ2-1; TCRdb picks TRBD2, but there is no DNA to check that call. CDR1 is SEHNR, CDR2 FQNEAQ, per germline (reference sequence). The CDR3 runs to 14 residues.

This clonotype is called medium-sized based on its frequency. The V call is TRBV12-3 or TRBV12-4, the J call TRBJ2-7; the TCRdb call, TRBD1, lacks DNA for checking. The CDR3 length is 16 residues. CDR3: CASSQSPGTGIYEQYF.

This chain joins TRBV29-1 and TRBJ2-6; TCRdb's assignment of TRBD1 cannot be checked, as there is no DNA. The CDR3 has 17 amino acids. The germline V gene has CDR1 SQVTM and CDR2 ANQGSEA. CDR3 residues: CSVLVTDRTSGANVLTF.

The CDR3 spells CASSLVGDSNYGYTF. V usage is TRBV7-9 and J usage is TRBJ1-2. In germline, CDR1 is SEHNR, CDR2 FQNEAQ (reference sequence). CDR3 length: 15 amino acids.

The rearrangement links TRBV28 to TRBJ2-1. Germline-derived CDR1 and CDR2 are MDHEN and SYDVKM. The CDR3 runs 13 residues. CDR3: CASSVVAYNEQFF.

The V and J genes are TRBV2 and TRBJ2-7; TCRdb reports TRBD1, a call that lacks DNA to check it against. The CDR3 runs 12 residues. Germline CDR1 reads SNHLY; CDR2 reads FYNNEI. CDR3 loop: CASSGTVYEQYF.

This clonotype counts as medium-sized by frequency. The rearrangement joins TRBV10-1 to TRBJ1-1. Germline assignment: CDR1 WNHNN and CDR2 SYGVQD (reference sequence). The length of the CDR3 is 13 residues. CDR3 loop: CASEWALCTEAFF.

Frequency places this clonotype as medium-sized. This chain connects TRBV2 to TRBJ1-3; lacking DNA, the TRBD1 call made by TCRdb goes unchecked. CDR1 is SNHLY, CDR2 FYNNEI, per germline. The CDR3 length is 15 residues. CDR3 protein: CASSEAQGGGNTIYF.

V usage is TRBV4-3 and J usage is TRBJ1-2; the TCRdb call, TRBD1, lacks DNA for checking. Germline V gene data show CDR1 as LGHNA and CDR2 as YSLEER. The CDR3 totals 16 residues. The CDR3 is CASSQDSGIGVYGYTF.

The chain links TRBV18 to TRBJ2-2; TCRdb's D call, TRBD1, is unchecked because there is no DNA. The CDR3 extends over 17 amino acids. Looked up from germline, CDR1 is KGHSH and CDR2 is LQKENI. The CDR3 reads CASSPPAGAYHTGELFF.

This chain connects TRBV6-5 to TRBJ2-1; lacking DNA, the TRBD2 call made by TCRdb goes unchecked. The CDR3 extends over 15 amino acids. Germline V gives CDR1 MNHEY, CDR2 SVGAGI. CDR3 region: CASSYSSGRDNEQFF.

V usage is TRBV28 and J usage is TRBJ2-6. CDR1 and CDR2 (germline): MDHEN, SYDVKM. The CDR3 length is 14 residues. CDR3: CASTRVAGANVLTF.

The CDR3 loop is CASSYSILYEQYF. The chain couples TRBV6-6 to TRBJ2-7. This CDR3 contains 13 residues. Germline V lookup: CDR1 MNHNY, CDR2 SVGAGI (reference sequence).